A single sample gave rise to the 23 T cell receptor beta chains below, sequenced in a study of cytomegalovirus exposure and HLA in healthy donors. PCR involved 60 Vbeta and 13 Jbeta primers. The method was immunoSEQ multiplex PCR; TCRdb's version includes in-frame clones alone and lacks a portion of them. This sample carries around 150,000 clones, 60% to 80% of them seen once, and the ten largest clones take over 0.95%. Material: PBMCs. These receptors were taken from a woman in her forties or fifties in good health and CMV-seropositive.

V and J are TRBV6-5 and TRBJ2-5, with D possibly TRBD1 on 6 matching bases. Germline values: CDR1 MNHEY, CDR2 SVGAGI. Trimming removed 4 bases at V and 2 bases at J, with 17 bases between. This CDR3 comprises 16 residues. CDR3 loop: CASSSSRDTIQETQYF. The CDR3 DNA sequence: TGTGCCAGCAGTTCGAGCCGGGACACTATACAAGAGACCCAGTACTTC.

The V call is TRBV5-6, the J call TRBJ1-1; possible D gene TRBD1, 5 bases. Trimming took off 1 base at V and 5 bases at J, with 12 bases between the two ends. The germline V gene has CDR1 SGHDT and CDR2 YYEEEE. CDR3 length: 14 amino acids. DNA of the CDR3: TGTGCCAGCAGCTTGCAGGGTTTAGGGACTGAAGCTTTCTTT. This codes for CASSLQGLGTEAFF.

The chain has TRBV6-5 and TRBJ2-7, with 9 bases fitting TRBD1. There are 13 residues in the CDR3. Germline V gene data show CDR1 as MNHEY and CDR2 as SVGAGI. V gave up 5 bases and J gave up 9 bases; unmatched junction bases: 8. In DNA, the CDR3 is TGTGCCAGCAGTACGGACAGGGGTTCGGCGCAGTACTTC. Protein: CASSTDRGSAQYF.

The chain combines TRBV25-1 with TRBJ2-6; D may be TRBD2 (6 bases). The CDR3 consists of 15 residues. Germline-derived CDR1 and CDR2 are MGHDK and SYGVNS. V was trimmed by 5 bases and J by 4 bases, leaving 12 bases between them. The CDR3 sequence: CASSFAGPGANVLTF. The CDR3 DNA sequence: TGTGCCAGCAGTTTCGCGGGGCCCGGGGCCAACGTCCTGACTTTC.

DNA of the CDR3: TGTGCCAGCAGTAAACCAAGCGGGACCCCTACTCAAGAGACCCAGTACTTC. Amino acids: CASSKPSGTPTQETQYF. The chain links TRBV2 to TRBJ2-5, with 7 nucleotides matching TRBD2. The germline V gene has CDR1 SNHLY and CDR2 FYNNEI. With V trimmed by 5 bases and J by 2 bases, 14 bases remained unmatched. The CDR3 has 17 amino acids.

This clone has more than one count but fewer than ten. The CDR3 nucleotides are TGCGCCAGCAGCCAGGGACTAGCGGGGGGGGCAGATACGCAGTATTTT. Translation gives CASSQGLAGGADTQYF. This chain joins TRBV5-1 and TRBJ2-3; TRBD2 matches 16 bases. The CDR3 is made up of 16 amino acids. From germline, CDR1 is SGHRS and CDR2 YFSETQ. V lost 4 bases, J lost 4 bases, and 3 bases stayed unmatched.

The chain couples TRBV6-5 to TRBJ2-3; 7 bases match TRBD2. Per germline, CDR1 MNHEY and CDR2 SVGAGI. The CDR3 covers 14 residues. V gave up 7 bases and J gave up 2 bases; unmatched junction bases: 6. In nucleotides, the CDR3 is TGTGCCAGCATTGCTAGCGGTCTCACAGATACGCAGTATTTT. Its translation: CASIASGLTDTQYF.

Remarks on this clone: One end of the junction is discordant with germline, which a read error may explain. Other nucleotide sequences from this sample produce the same CDR3. The chain recombines TRBV10-3 with TRBJ1-6; 7 bases map to TRBD1. Germline V gives CDR1 ENHRY, CDR2 SYGVKD. The CDR3 extends over 16 amino acids. The CDR3: CAISLQGSSYNSPLHF. CDR3 nucleotides: TGTGCCATCAGCTTACAGGGGAGCTCCTATAATTCGCCCCTCCACTTT.

The gene calls are TRBV6-5 and TRBJ2-7; unclear D gene. Trimming cost V 6 bases and J 2 bases, with 17 bases left between them. The CDR3 is 15 amino acids. Germline lookup yields CDR1 MNHEY and CDR2 SVGAGI. CDR3 sequence: CASRETLGPTYEQYF. Written as DNA, the CDR3 is TGTGCCAGCAGGGAAACTCTAGGTCCCACCTACGAGCAGTACTTC.

CDR3 sequence reads: CASSWGTGSNQPQHF. For the CDR3, the DNA is TGTGCCAGCAGCTGGGGGACAGGTAGCAATCAGCCCCAGCATTTT. The chain couples TRBV5-8 to TRBJ1-5, with TRBD1 matching over 8 bases. Germline CDR1 and CDR2: SGHTS and YDEGEE. V shed 3 bases and J 0 bases; nucleotides not matched to a gene: 2. The CDR3 runs 15 residues.

This clone was detected a few times. The rearrangement links TRBV9 to TRBJ2-6; 9 nucleotides match TRBD1. This CDR3 has 15 amino acids. V shed 4 bases, J shed 5 bases, and the junction held 4 bases outside the gene matches. Germline V lookup: CDR1 SGDLS, CDR2 YYNGEE. The CDR3 DNA follows: TGTGCCAGCAGCCCGGGGACAGGGTGGGCCAACGTCCTGACTTTC. Translating gives CASSPGTGWANVLTF.

The J gene is TRBJ2-1, the V gene TRBV5-1, with 7 bases aligning to TRBD1. V was pared by 4 bases and J by 0 bases, with 4 bases of the junction left unmatched. Germline V gene lookup returns CDR1 SGHRS and CDR2 YFSETQ. The CDR3 length is 15 residues. The CDR3 here is CASSPTGSSYNEQFF. CDR3 DNA sequence: TGCGCCAGCAGCCCGACAGGGAGCTCCTACAATGAGCAGTTCTTC.

The chain carries TRBV7-8 and TRBJ2-1, with a tentative D call TRBD1 (6 bases). Trimming removed 5 bases at V and 6 bases at J, with 17 bases between. The germline V gene has CDR1 SGHVS and CDR2 FQNEAQ. This CDR3 has 15 amino acids. CDR3 residues: CASSRSGAVSNEQFF. In DNA, the CDR3 is TGTGCCAGCAGCCGGTCAGGGGCGGTGAGCAATGAGCAGTTCTTC.

The V call is TRBV4-1, the J call TRBJ2-6; no firm D call. The V end was cut by 0 bases, the J end by 0 bases, with 15 bases between. Germline lookup yields CDR1 MGHRA and CDR2 YSYEKL. CDR3 length: 19 amino acids. CDR3 nucleotide sequence: TGCGCCAGCAGCCAAGAGATGAGCCTCACCAACTCTGGGGCCAACGTCCTGACTTTC. Encoded protein: CASSQEMSLTNSGANVLTF.

This chain links TRBV7-6 with TRBJ2-7; 7 bases line up with TRBD1. The V and J ends lost 6 bases and 0 bases, in that order; junction bases with no gene match: 11. The V gene's germline CDR1 is SGHVS and CDR2 FNYEAQ. This CDR3 region has 16 residues. CDR3 in amino acids: CASSLTGALSSYEQYF. The CDR3 DNA reads TGTGCCAGCAGTCTAACAGGGGCCCTGAGCTCCTACGAGCAGTACTTC. Together with reference TRBV7-6 and TRBJ2-7, the CDR3 gives the full variable domain: GAGVSQSPRYKVTKRGQDVALRCDPISGHVSLYWYRQALGQGPEFLTYFNYEAQQDKSGLPNDRFSAERPEGSISTLTIQRTEQRDSAMYRCASSLTGALSSYEQYFGPGTRLTVT.

This chain connects TRBV4-3 to TRBJ1-1, with D possibly TRBD1 on 5 matching bases. In germline, CDR1 is LGHNA, CDR2 YSLEER. V shed 1 base and J shed 2 bases, with 8 bases lying between them. The CDR3 consists of 14 residues. The CDR3 DNA reads as TGCGCCAGCAGCCAAGTACAGGCTAACACTGAAGCTTTCTTT. Translated: CASSQVQANTEAFF.

This clone has only a few counts. The V call is TRBV4-1, the J call TRBJ2-7; the match to TRBD2 covers 9 bases. Germline CDR1 MGHRA, CDR2 YSYEKL. This CDR3 has 14 residues. Trimming removed 4 bases from V and 2 bases from J; junction bases left unmatched: 3. The CDR3 bases are TGCGCCAGCAGCCGACTAGCGGTGACCTACGAGCAGTACTTC. Protein product: CASSRLAVTYEQYF.

The chain uses TRBV7-2 and TRBJ2-5, with 9 bases that match TRBD2. Per germline, CDR1 SGHTA and CDR2 FQGNSA. This CDR3 contains 16 residues. The trim removed 1 base at V and 5 bases at J, leaving 8 bases unmatched. For the CDR3, the DNA is TGTGCCAGCAGCTTAGTAGGCGGGAGGGCCCTTGAGACCCAGTACTTC. It specifies CASSLVGGRALETQYF.

The rearrangement joins TRBV10-3 to TRBJ1-5, with a tentative D call TRBD1 (6 bases). Trimming shortened V by 7 bases and J by 4 bases, and 11 bases separated the two germline ends. The CDR3 loop spans 13 amino acids. Germline V gene sequence: CDR1 ENHRY, CDR2 SYGVKD. The CDR3 DNA reads TGTGCCATCACGGGACAATGGAATCAGCCCCAGCATTTT. It codes for CAITGQWNQPQHF.

The chain joins TRBV10-1 to TRBJ2-4, with D perhaps matching TRBD2 (5 bases). Deletions cut 4 bases from V and 7 bases from J, with 14 bases between. The CDR3 sequence is 14 residues long. Germline V gene lookup returns CDR1 WNHNN and CDR2 SYGVQD (reference sequence). CDR3 in amino acids: CASSGTGDFNIQYF. DNA of the CDR3: TGCGCCAGCAGTGGAACCGGGGATTTCAACATTCAGTACTTC.

This clone was detected once. The chain is built from TRBV29-1 and TRBJ2-1; perhaps TRBD2 as D (6 bases). V was shortened by 7 bases and J by 3 bases, with 19 bases between the two germline ends. Germline CDR1 SQVTM, CDR2 ANQGSEA. The CDR3 sequence is 15 residues long. CDR3 loop: CSAPGVAADYNEQFF. The CDR3 DNA reads TGCAGCGCTCCCGGGGTAGCGGCAGACTACAATGAGCAGTTCTTC.

The chain combines TRBV6-1 with TRBJ2-5, with TRBD1 identical over 10 bases. Germline V gene lookup returns CDR1 MNHNS and CDR2 SASEGT. The CDR3 contains 12 residues. V trimming: 8 bases; J trimming: 10 bases; junction bases outside the gene matches: 7. CDR3 coding DNA: TGTGCCAGCCGGACAGGGGGATGGGTCCAGTACTTC. Protein sequence: CASRTGGWVQYF.

This clone has more than one count but fewer than ten. V and J are TRBV6-5 and TRBJ1-2, with TRBD1 as a possible D gene (6 bases). Germline loops: CDR1 MNHEY, CDR2 SVGAGI. This CDR3 is 14 amino acids long. Trimming removed 6 bases at V and 6 bases at J, with 17 bases between. This chain's CDR3 is CASRIPGVFDGYTF. CDR3 DNA: TGTGCCAGCAGAATACCAGGGGTTTTTGATGGCTACACCTTC.